By share, the clone carrying this TCR beta chain ranks as medium-sized. Its cognate antigen is unknown. The sample comes from a study of lymphopenia after photon versus proton radiotherapy. The repertoire was sequenced with immunoSEQ multiplex PCR; TCRdb's copy has only in-frame clones and lacks some. Of approximately 25,000 clones in the sample, around four fifths were seen once. Overall study findings and caveats: Post-nadir TCR diversity decline inversely tracked overall survival among those who died.

The CDR3 loop spans 13 amino acids. In germline, CDR1 is KGHSH, CDR2 LQKENI. V shed 6 bases and J shed 6 bases, with 13 bases lying between them. This clonotype was obtained from a woman in her sixties or seventies with pancreatic cancer. The input for sequencing was peripheral blood, taken from a patient treated with proton-based radiotherapy. The genes are TRBV18 and TRBJ2-3; D is possibly TRBD2 (5 bases). The CDR3 region has the DNA TGTGCCAGCTCCGACCCCCCTAGCGATACGCAGTATTTT. Translated: CASSDPPSDTQYF.